This TCR beta chain was documented in a study of radiotherapy plus CTLA-4 blockade in lung cancer. Overall study context: Among enrolled patients, approximately 18% responded and 30% to 40% achieved disease control. Study results and caveats: Reported findings show early blood T cell clone dynamics, with interferon-beta, best predicted response. Blood TCR clones of tumor origin expanded after radiotherapy plus ipilimumab.

Lung cancer patients with chemo-refractory metastatic non-small-cell disease were given focal radiation plus CTLA-4 blockade with ipilimumab. As for this clone: Its antigen is unidentified.

Some clones are missing from TCRdb's copy, which holds only in-frame ones; the method was immunoSEQ multiplex PCR. The table shows more than 90,000 clones, with 85% to 90% occurring only once. Germline V CDR1 and CDR2: DFQATT, SNEGSKA (reference sequence). This CDR3 has 10 amino acids. The germline V and J ends were trimmed by 7 bases and 10 bases, with 13 bases remaining between them. This receptor was identified in a human donor with non-small cell lung cancer that progressed on radiotherapy plus ipilimumab. The chain joins TRBV20-1 to TRBJ1-2; D ambiguous. Sequences were derived from peripheral blood, sampled from a patient treated with radiotherapy plus ipilimumab. The CDR3 bases are TGCAGTGTAGTGAAGGACCACTACACCTTC. As protein: CSVVKDHYTF.